Listed here is a single T cell receptor beta chain. This sample is part of a study of control samples from healthy donors and cancer patients. TCRdb keeps only in-frame clones here, not all; method: immunoSEQ multiplex PCR. In the table there are over 100,000 clones, roughly nine tenths of which are singletons. J lost 11 bases, V lost 1 base, and 5 bases had no gene match. Germline V gene sequence: CDR1 MNHNS, CDR2 SASEGT. This CDR3 is built from 13 residues. This receptor was identified in a human donor in good health. The donor label of this sample is uncertain. The V call is TRBV6-1, the J call TRBJ1-5; 7 positions match TRBD1. Material: blood. The CDR3 DNA reads as TGTGCCAGCAGTGAAGGTCAGGGACAGTCCCAGCATTTT. As protein: CASSEGQGQSQHF.